The 21 T cell receptor beta chains presented below share a single source sample, sequenced in a study of blood T cell repertoires in COVID-19. Clones were sequenced by immunoSEQ multiplex PCR, and TCRdb holds only the in-frame ones, with some missing. The table lists around 88,000 clones, over 70% of them singletons. The sample consisted of peripheral blood. The receptors derive from a man in his sixties with acute or convalescent COVID-19.

The J gene is TRBJ2-7, the V gene TRBV5-1; the D gene is possibly TRBD1 (6 bases). The ends were cut back, 0 bases at V and 3 bases at J, with 13 bases in the middle. The CDR3 spans 15 residues. Germline-derived CDR1 and CDR2 are SGHRS and YFSETQ. CDR3 nucleotide sequence: TGCGCCAGCAGCTTGGTGTCAGGACAGAACTACGAGCAGTACTTC. It translates to CASSLVSGQNYEQYF.

This clone was detected only a few times. This chain connects TRBV6-5 to TRBJ2-7; no clear D. Deletions cut 0 bases from V and 1 base from J, with 13 bases between. The CDR3 contains 16 residues. The V gene's germline CDR1 is MNHEY and CDR2 SVGAGI. CDR3 sequence: CASSYSLATTSYEQYF. The CDR3 bases are TGTGCCAGCAGTTACTCGTTGGCAACGACATCCTACGAGCAGTACTTC.

V gene TRBV4-3 combines with J gene TRBJ1-1; the D gene is possibly TRBD1 (5 bases). CDR3 length: 17 residues. V lost 0 bases, J lost 1 base, and 15 bases lay in between. Per the germline V gene, CDR1 is LGHNA and CDR2 is YSLEER. The CDR3 nucleotides are TGCGCCAGCAGCCAAGACGCGGGGGGGAGGTCGAACACTGAAGCTTTCTTT. Translation gives CASSQDAGGRSNTEAFF.

This chain uses TRBV6-2 or TRBV6-3 with TRBJ2-3; D not resolved. The V end was cut by 4 bases, the J end by 4 bases, with 3 bases between. The length of the CDR3 is 11 residues. CDR1 and CDR2 (germline): MNHEY, SVGEGT. The CDR3 here is CASSSADTQYF. The CDR3 nucleotides read TGTGCCAGCAGTTCGGCAGATACGCAGTATTTT.

The chain combines TRBV7-9 with TRBJ2-1; 9 bases map to TRBD1. The V and J ends lost 1 base and 1 base, in that order; junction bases with no gene match: 2. CDR3 length equals 16 residues. Germline CDR1 reads SEHNR; CDR2 reads FQNEAQ (reference sequence). The CDR3: CASSLGGTGSYNEQFF. The DNA of the CDR3 is TGTGCCAGCAGCTTAGGGGGGACAGGGTCCTACAATGAGCAGTTCTTC.

This clone was seen only once. This rearrangement joins TRBV19 to TRBJ2-7; 9 nucleotides agree with TRBD1. Trimming cost V 10 bases and J 6 bases; bases outside gene matches: 13. The length of the CDR3 is 14 residues. Germline V gene data show CDR1 as LNHDA and CDR2 as SQIVND (reference sequence). This chain's CDR3 is CATEDRGPSAEQYF. Here the CDR3 DNA reads TGTGCCACCGAGGACAGGGGCCCGTCAGCCGAGCAGTACTTC. The whole variable domain, filled in from reference TRBV19 and TRBJ2-7, reads DGGITQSPKYLFRKEGQNVTLSCEQNLNHDAMYWYRQDPGQGLRLIYYSQIVNDFQKGDIAEGYSVSREKKESFPLTVTSAQKNPTAFYLCATEDRGPSAEQYFGPGTRLTVT.

The DNA of the CDR3 is TGTGCCAGCAGTTACCCTAGAGGGTTTAGCAATCAGCCCCAGCATTTT. It yields the protein CASSYPRGFSNQPQHF. The chain uses TRBV6-2 or TRBV6-3 and TRBJ1-5; D call uncertain. This CDR3 is 16 amino acids long. Looked up from germline, CDR1 is MNHEY and CDR2 is SVGEGT. V shed 2 bases and J shed 0 bases, with 11 bases lying between them.

The J gene is TRBJ1-4, the V gene TRBV27; 7 positions agree with TRBD1. The CDR3 loop spans 13 amino acids. Germline values: CDR1 MNHEY, CDR2 SMNVEV (reference sequence). With V trimmed by 3 bases and J by 7 bases, 2 bases remained unmatched. In DNA form, the CDR3 reads TGTGCCAGCAGTTTTTACAGGGGTGAAAAACTGTTTTTT. This sequence encodes CASSFYRGEKLFF.

In its sample, this clone was seen once. The CDR3 sequence is CASSFSGDYTDTQYF. The CDR3 DNA reads as TGTGCCAGCAGTTTCTCCGGGGATTACACAGATACGCAGTATTTT. V gene TRBV27 combines with J gene TRBJ2-3; D perhaps matches TRBD2 (5 bases). CDR3 length equals 15 residues. Trimming removed 3 bases from V and 2 bases from J, with 12 bases in between. CDR1 and CDR2 from the germline V gene are MNHEY and SMNVEV (reference sequence).

V usage is TRBV6-1 and J usage is TRBJ1-4; TRBD1 agrees at 7 bases. V lost 2 bases to trimming and J lost 4 bases; unmatched junction nucleotides: 4. This CDR3 contains 15 residues. The germline V gene encodes CDR1 MNHNS and CDR2 SASEGT. The CDR3 DNA is TGTGCCAGCAGTGAACTGGGGACAGATAATGAAAAACTGTTTTTT. Its protein is CASSELGTDNEKLFF.

Here the CDR3 DNA reads TGTGCGATCCGCGGGGGCCAAGCGAATGAGCAGTTCTTC. Encoded protein: CAIRGGQANEQFF. The V and J genes are TRBV10-3 and TRBJ2-1; the D gene is possibly TRBD2 (7 bases). This CDR3 is built from 13 residues. Germline V gene lookup returns CDR1 ENHRY and CDR2 SYGVKD.

The rearrangement joins TRBV9 to TRBJ2-5; D not certain. Germline V CDR1 and CDR2: SGDLS, YYNGEE. Between the trimmed V and J ends, which lost 0 bases and 5 bases, there was a span of 5 bases. CDR3 length: 12 residues. CDR3 bases: TGTGCCAGCAGCGTAGAGAGCGAGACCCAGTACTTC. Translating gives CASSVESETQYF.

This chain connects TRBV2 to TRBJ1-1, with 8 bases that match TRBD1. The CDR3 sequence is 14 residues long. Germline V lookup: CDR1 SNHLY, CDR2 FYNNEI. V trimming: 6 bases; J trimming: 0 bases; junction bases outside the gene matches: 3. CDR3 loop: CASRRDRMNTEAFF. The CDR3 DNA sequence: TGTGCCAGCAGGAGGGACAGGATGAACACTGAAGCTTTCTTT.

V and J are TRBV21-1 and TRBJ2-1; the DNA was not used to check the table's D call, TRBD1. TRBV21-1 corresponds to a pseudogene. The CDR3 totals 16 residues. CDR3 in DNA: TGTGCCAGCAGCAAAGTCAGGACGACAGGGGGCGAGGATTTGTTCTTC. It yields the protein CASSKVRTTGGEDLFF.

The chain uses TRBV5-6 and TRBJ2-7; D might be TRBD2 (5 bases). This CDR3 contains 15 residues. Germline values: CDR1 SGHDT, CDR2 YYEEEE. V was pared by 2 bases and J by 0 bases, with 12 bases between. CDR3 in amino acids: CASSFPASLSYEQYF. The CDR3 DNA reads as TGTGCCAGCAGCTTTCCGGCTAGCCTCTCCTACGAGCAGTACTTC.

V gene TRBV10-3 combines with J gene TRBJ2-7, with 8 bases identical to TRBD2. The CDR3 consists of 12 residues. With V trimmed by 10 bases and J by 3 bases, 5 bases remained unmatched. CDR1 and CDR2 from the germline V gene are ENHRY and SYGVKD. CDR3 DNA sequence: TGTGCCACAGCGGGAGATATCTACGAGCAGTACTTC. Translated, it gives CATAGDIYEQYF.

The chain couples TRBV15 to TRBJ1-5; D gene ambiguous. Germline CDR1 LNHNV, CDR2 YYDKDF (reference sequence). The CDR3 extends over 16 amino acids. V lost 0 bases and J lost 5, with 14 bases in between. Written as DNA, the CDR3 is TGTGCCACCAGCAGAGATCACCTGATACCAGATCAGCCCCAGCATTTT. This encodes CATSRDHLIPDQPQHF.

The chain uses TRBV5-4 and TRBJ1-3; 7 nucleotides line up with TRBD1. CDR1 and CDR2 from the germline V gene are SGHNT and YYREEE (reference sequence). V was clipped by 3 bases and J by 0 bases; unmatched bases: 6. The CDR3 spans 16 residues. The CDR3 region is CASSSGQRTSGNTIYF. The CDR3 nucleotides read TGTGCCAGCAGCTCGGGACAGCGAACCTCTGGAAACACCATATATTTT.

CDR3 loop: CASSPQRGFGYTF. CDR3 DNA: TGTGCCAGCAGTCCGCAGCGGGGGTTTGGCTACACCTTC. The chain couples TRBV6-5 to TRBJ1-2; the D gene is possibly TRBD1 (5 bases). CDR3 length: 13 residues. With 5 bases removed from V and 7 bases from J, the gap between germline ends came to 14 bases. Germline values: CDR1 MNHEY, CDR2 SVGAGI.

This chain joins TRBV7-2 and TRBJ1-1, with 9 bases matching TRBD1. Looked up from germline, CDR1 is SGHTA and CDR2 is FQGNSA. The CDR3 is 15 amino acids. V lost 4 bases to trimming and J lost 3 bases; unmatched junction nucleotides: 6. The CDR3 DNA sequence: TGTGCCAGCAGCTCCGGGACAGGGAGGCACACTGAAGCTTTCTTT. It specifies CASSSGTGRHTEAFF. Together with reference TRBV7-2 and TRBJ1-1, the CDR3 gives the full variable domain: GAGVSQSPSNKVTEKGKDVELRCDPISGHTALYWYRQSLGQGLEFLIYFQGNSAPDKSGLPSDRFSAERTGGSVSTLTIQRTQQEDSAVYLCASSSGTGRHTEAFFGQGTRLTVV.

This clone was observed a handful of times. This rearrangement joins TRBV10-3 to TRBJ2-7; TRBD1 agrees at 9 bases. The CDR3 length is 14 residues. J gave up 2 bases and V 2 bases, and 1 base lay outside the gene matches. Germline loops: CDR1 ENHRY, CDR2 SYGVKD. This chain's CDR3 is CAISEGTGTYEQYF. As DNA, the CDR3 is TGTGCCATCAGTGAGGGGACAGGGACCTACGAGCAGTACTTC.